This T cell receptor beta chain was observed in a study of cytomegalovirus exposure and HLA in healthy donors. Using immunoSEQ multiplex PCR, the repertoire was profiled, and TCRdb retains in-frame clones only, with some absent. The data contain roughly 150,000 clones, 70% to 90% of them singletons. The V and J ends lost 5 bases and 8 bases, in that order; junction bases with no gene match: 5. The CDR3 extends over 14 amino acids. Per germline, CDR1 KGHSH and CDR2 LQKENI. The chain uses TRBV18 and TRBJ1-4; 10 bases agree with TRBD1. Material: PBMCs. This TCR came from a young woman in good health and CMV-seropositive. The CDR3 DNA reads as TGTGCCAGCTCAACCGGGACAGGGGAAGAAAAACTGTTTTTT. Amino acids: CASSTGTGEEKLFF.